This TCR beta chain was identified in a study of beta chain features in type 1 diabetes. Study-level background: What patients shared with healthy donors was a similar profile of age, gender and cell yields. Overall study results and limits: It was possible that PCR favored shorter templates, equally so in patients and controls. Moderate yet significant TCRB CDR3 shortening was seen in Type 1 diabetes patients in all four CD4+ subsets. cDNA-based sequencing might over-represent cells highly expressing TCR.

Losses at the gene ends were 4 bases for V and 6 bases for J; bases not matched to a gene: 7. The CDR3 has 15 residues. CDR1 LGHNA and CDR2 YNFKEQ come from the germline V gene. For this clone: The antigen is unknown.

The investigators reverse transcribed all of the isolated RNA, so they sequenced expressed TCRB transcripts. Here immunoSEQ multiplex PCR was the method, and the copy in TCRdb shows in-frame clones only, minus some. The data hold around 600,000 clones, with under 15% observed a single time. The source of this sequence is a man in his thirties or forties with type 1 diabetes. The sequenced sample consisted of naive CD4+ T cells from blood. The chain joins TRBV4-2 to TRBJ2-3; 10 bases agree with TRBD2. CDR3 nucleotide sequence: TGTGCCAGCAGCCCGAGCGGGGGGGCCGCGGATACGCAGTATTTT. Its protein product is CASSPSGGAADTQYF.